Listed here is a single T cell receptor (beta chain). There are many counts of this clonotype. No cognate antigen has been identified for it. No much larger clone exists at a distance of one base, and base qualities are not known. These data belong to a study of molecular identifiers for immune sequencing clone quantification (dated by TCRdb to 2017 to 2018). A note on the overall study: For a replicate experiment, RNA from roughly 21,000 or 96,000 naive CD8 T cells was divided into five aliquots, and four of the five aliquots were sequenced. CD8 T cells were used in a methods study to benchmark molecular-identifier clustering-based TCR repertoire sequencing (MIDCIRS) and TCR RNA copy counting.

The library was obtained by PCR. TCRdb records NextSeq 500 as the sequencer. Preparation of bulk TCR libraries followed a previously described approach, with the TCR primers listed in Table S5. The Qiagen AllPrep DNA/RNA kit was used to purify total RNA. Before analysis, reads from multiple sequencing runs of the same library were pooled. The authors' pipeline ran thus. Only reads with exact TCR constant sequence were kept, trimmed to 150 nt, and grouped by their 12-nt molecular barcodes. Reads within each barcode group were sub-clustered using a 15% Levenshtein threshold, and quality-weighted consensus sequences were constructed for each RNA molecule. Non-functional sequences were filtered out, along with any lower-count sequence sitting one edit away from another sequence. Based on fitting two negative binomial distributions, any barcode sub-cluster with under 20% of the maximum read count was discarded. TCRdb passed the public sequencing reads through fastp at Q25 and MiXCR, retaining productive beta sequences. Identical CDR3 proteins give one entry, which carries the most common genes and DNA. V and J calls and clone size were set by TCRdb, not the authors. Present in this sample are approximately 550,000 distinct CDR3 sequences, about a quarter of which were seen just once. The ten largest clones add up to approximately 0.76% of the sample.

Taken from cysteine to phenylalanine, the CDR3 has 15 residues. Here the CDR3 DNA is all that survives: 45 bases in frame from base 1. Trimming accounts for 5 bases at V and 6 bases at J, while the number of junction bases matched to no gene is 13. Based on the germline V gene (reference sequence), the CDR1 and CDR2 sequences are PRHDT and FYEKMQ. Study-level results and caveats: Modeling indicated approximately 3.1 TCR RNA copies recovered per cell, compared with around 9.8 by digital PCR, which implies a capture efficiency of approximately 30%. When barcode sub-clustering was left out, chimeric consensus sequences inflated TCR diversity, with chimeras reaching as high as 47%. In CMV-specific effector cells, clones with more than 20 RNA copies contained over 98% of molecules, whereas in naive cells such clones contained under 1% of molecules. The sizes of highly expanded clones could end up underestimated when identical TCR molecules share a barcode. The naive libraries included spiked-in Jurkat TCR RNA (fewer than eleven copies' worth), and this RNA is not part of the donor repertoire. Even against a background of some 920,000 naive CD8 T cells, spiked-in Jurkat TCR RNA amounting to a single cell's worth was reported to be detectable.

Libraries of naive CD8 T cells were generated from roughly 21,000 to 960,000 sorted cells, with 10%, 30% or 50% of the purified RNA used. Naive CD8 T cells, defined as CD8+CD4-CCR7+CD45RA+, were FACS-sorted into RLT Plus buffer on a BD FACSAria II. To test detection sensitivity, Jurkat RNA equivalent to nine to ten TCR copies was spiked into samples of roughly 17,000-1,000,000 naive CD8 T cells. Enrichment of CD8 T cells was done with RosetteSep CD8+ T Cell Enrichment Cocktail plus Ficoll-Paque, and ACK red cell lysis came afterward. The sequence was collected from a human donor in good health. Some libraries in this study had Jurkat cell RNA spiked in. The sequenced material came from naive CD8+ T cells from blood, with Jurkat cell RNA spiked in. The sample's cell subset or site label, in plain terms: FACS-sorted CD8+CD4-CCR7+CD45RA+ naive T cells. The chain uses TRBV13 and TRBJ2-7; TRBD1 matches 7 bases in the middle. The CDR3 reads as follows: CASSPSGQASFEQYF. The DNA is as follows: TGTGCCAGCAGCCCGTCAGGACAGGCGTCTTTCGAGCAGTACTTC.